This TCR beta chain was identified during a study of cytomegalovirus exposure and HLA in healthy donors. The data were produced by immunoSEQ multiplex PCR, yet TCRdb's version contains in-frame clones alone and is incomplete. The repertoire holds 70,000 or so clones, with about 93% as singletons. The germline gives CDR1 MNHNS, CDR2 SASEGT. Unmatched junction bases numbered 6, after V lost 7 bases and J lost 5 bases. The CDR3 has 13 residues. Details on this clone: Its antigen is not identified.

Study-level points and caveats: Per published reports, the classifier diagnosed cytomegalovirus status with high specificity and sensitivity. Most sequenced TCRs were rare (though some public TCRs occurred in many donors).

The chain uses TRBV6-1 and TRBJ2-7; TRBD1 aligns across 9 bases. The sequence came from a man in his late teens or twenties in good health and CMV-seropositive. The source material was PBMCs. The chain's CDR3 is CASIGTGWDEQYF. The CDR3 nucleotides are TGTGCCAGCATCGGGACAGGGTGGGACGAGCAGTACTTC.